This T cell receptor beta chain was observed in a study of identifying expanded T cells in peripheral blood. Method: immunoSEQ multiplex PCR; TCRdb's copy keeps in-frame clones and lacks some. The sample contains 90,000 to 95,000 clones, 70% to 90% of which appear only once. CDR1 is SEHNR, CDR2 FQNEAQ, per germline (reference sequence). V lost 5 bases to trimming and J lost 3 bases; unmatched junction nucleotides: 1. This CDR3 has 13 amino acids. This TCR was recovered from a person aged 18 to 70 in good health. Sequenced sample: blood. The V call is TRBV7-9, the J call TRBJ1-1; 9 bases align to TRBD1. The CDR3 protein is CASSRQGDTEAFF. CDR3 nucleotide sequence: TGTGCCAGCAGCCGACAGGGGGACACTGAAGCTTTCTTT.